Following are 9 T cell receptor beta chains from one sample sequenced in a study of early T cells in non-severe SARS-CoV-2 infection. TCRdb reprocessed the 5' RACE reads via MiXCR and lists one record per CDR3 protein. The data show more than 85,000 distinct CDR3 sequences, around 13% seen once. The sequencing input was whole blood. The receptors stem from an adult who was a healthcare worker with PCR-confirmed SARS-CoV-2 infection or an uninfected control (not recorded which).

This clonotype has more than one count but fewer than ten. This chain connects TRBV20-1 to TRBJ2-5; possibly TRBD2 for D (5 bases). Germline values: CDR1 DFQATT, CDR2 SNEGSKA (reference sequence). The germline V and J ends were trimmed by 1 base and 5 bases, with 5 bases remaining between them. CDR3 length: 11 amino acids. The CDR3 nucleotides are TGCAGTGCTAGAGGGGAGGAGACCCAGTACTTC. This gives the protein CSARGEETQYF.

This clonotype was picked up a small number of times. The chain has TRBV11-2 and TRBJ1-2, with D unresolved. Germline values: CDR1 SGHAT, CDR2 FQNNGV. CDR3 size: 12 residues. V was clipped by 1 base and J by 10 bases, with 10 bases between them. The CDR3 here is CASSLAVEDYTF. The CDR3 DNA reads TGTGCCAGCAGCTTAGCAGTGGAAGACTACACCTTC.

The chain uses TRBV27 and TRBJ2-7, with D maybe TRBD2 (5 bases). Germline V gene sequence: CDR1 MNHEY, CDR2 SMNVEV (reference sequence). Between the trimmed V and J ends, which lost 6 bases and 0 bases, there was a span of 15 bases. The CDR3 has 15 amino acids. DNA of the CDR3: TGTGCCAGCAGCCGCGGCAGTGGGAGCTCCTACGAGCAGTACTTC. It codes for CASSRGSGSSYEQYF.

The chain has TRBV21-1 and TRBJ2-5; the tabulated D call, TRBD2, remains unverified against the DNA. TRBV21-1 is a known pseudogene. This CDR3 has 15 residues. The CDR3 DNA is TGTGCCAACTATACTCCCTCTACGGGGTTGGAGACCCAGTACTTC. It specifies CANYTPSTGLETQYF.

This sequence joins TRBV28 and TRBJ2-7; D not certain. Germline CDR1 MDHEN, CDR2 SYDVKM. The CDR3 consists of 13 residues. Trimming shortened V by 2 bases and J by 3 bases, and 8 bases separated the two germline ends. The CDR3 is CASSLSGDYEQYF. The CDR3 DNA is TGTGCCAGCAGTTTAAGTGGGGACTACGAGCAGTACTTC.

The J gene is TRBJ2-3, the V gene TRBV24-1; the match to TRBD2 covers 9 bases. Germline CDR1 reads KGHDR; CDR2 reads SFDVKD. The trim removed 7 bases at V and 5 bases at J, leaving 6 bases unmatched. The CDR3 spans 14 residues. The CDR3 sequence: CATSPSGTGDTQYF. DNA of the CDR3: TGTGCCACCAGCCCTAGCGGGACTGGAGATACGCAGTATTTT.

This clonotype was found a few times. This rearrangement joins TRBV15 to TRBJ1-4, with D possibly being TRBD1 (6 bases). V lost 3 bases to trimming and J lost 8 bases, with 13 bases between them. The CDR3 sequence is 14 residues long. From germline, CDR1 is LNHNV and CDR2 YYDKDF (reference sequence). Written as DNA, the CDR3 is TGTGCCACCAGCAGCGTAACAGGGAGGGAAAAACTGTTTTTT. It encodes CATSSVTGREKLFF.

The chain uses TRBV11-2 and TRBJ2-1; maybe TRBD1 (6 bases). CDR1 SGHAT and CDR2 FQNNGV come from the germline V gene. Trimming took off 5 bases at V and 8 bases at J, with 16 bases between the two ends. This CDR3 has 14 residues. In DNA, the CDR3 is TGTGCCAGCAGCCAGGGGCTAGCAGTCTATGAGCAGTTCTTC. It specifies CASSQGLAVYEQFF.

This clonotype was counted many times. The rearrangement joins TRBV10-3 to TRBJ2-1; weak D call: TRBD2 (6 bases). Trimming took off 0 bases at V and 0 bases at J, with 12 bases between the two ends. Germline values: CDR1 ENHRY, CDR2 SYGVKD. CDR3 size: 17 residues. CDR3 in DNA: TGTGCCATCAGTGAGTCCATAGCGGAAAGCTCCTACAATGAGCAGTTCTTC. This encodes CAISESIAESSYNEQFF.